Each of the 15 T cell receptor beta chains below was sequenced from the same sample in a study of blood T cell repertoires in COVID-19. Assay used: immunoSEQ multiplex PCR; TCRdb lists only in-frame clones, some missing. The sample yields some 160,000 clones, about 80% seen once. Material: PBMCs or T cells enriched from blood (not recorded which). Receptors originate from a woman aged 60 to 75 who had recovered from COVID-19.

This clone was seen ten or more times. The chain uses TRBV5-1 and TRBJ2-1, with 8 positions matching TRBD2. The CDR3 totals 16 residues. Trimming at V came to 0 bases and at J to 5 bases, leaving 7 bases not matched to a gene. In germline, CDR1 is SGHRS, CDR2 YFSETQ. This CDR3 is CASSLEASGRNNEQFF. The CDR3 DNA reads as TGCGCCAGCAGCTTGGAAGCTAGCGGGCGAAACAATGAGCAGTTCTTC.

This clone occurred once. The chain uses TRBV30 and TRBJ2-3; TRBD1 matches at 9 bases. The V and J ends lost 4 bases and 4 bases, in that order; junction bases with no gene match: 6. The CDR3 consists of 14 residues. Germline CDR1 reads GTSNPN; CDR2 reads SVGIG (reference sequence). The CDR3 region has the DNA TGTGCCTGGAAGAGGGACAGGGAGGCAGATACGCAGTATTTT. Translating it yields CAWKRDREADTQYF. Drawing the rest from reference TRBV30 and TRBJ2-3, the complete variable domain is SQTIHQWPATLVQPVGSPLSLECTVEGTSNPNLYWYRQAAGRGLQLLFYSVGIGQISSEVPQNLSASRPQDRQFILSSKKLLLSDSGFYLCAWKRDREADTQYFGPGTRLTVL.

The rearrangement links TRBV5-1 to TRBJ1-6; D unclear. The ends were cut back, 3 bases at V and 10 bases at J, with 20 bases in the middle. The CDR3 loop spans 16 amino acids. Per the germline V gene, CDR1 is SGHRS and CDR2 is YFSETQ. CDR3 bases: TGCGCCAGCAGCTCGGGGAAGACTGGGAGGTGGTCACCCCTCCACTTT. It translates to CASSSGKTGRWSPLHF.

The J gene is TRBJ2-7, the V gene TRBV5-4, with a weak D call TRBD1 (5 bases). CDR1 and CDR2 from the germline V gene are SGHNT and YYREEE (reference sequence). The CDR3 spans 14 residues. V lost 2 bases and J lost 6, with 15 bases in between. CDR3 residues: CASSFQGNSLEQYF. In DNA, the CDR3 is TGTGCCAGCAGCTTCCAGGGAAATTCTCTCGAGCAGTACTTC.

This clone has a single count. V gene TRBV30 combines with J gene TRBJ2-4, with TRBD1 matching 7 bases. Germline V gives CDR1 GTSNPN, CDR2 SVGIG (reference sequence). Unmatched junction bases numbered 10, after V lost 5 bases and J lost 9 bases. The CDR3 is made up of 13 amino acids. The CDR3 DNA reads TGTGCCTGGTCGACAGGGTGGTATGGCATTCAGTACTTC. Amino acids: CAWSTGWYGIQYF.

CDR3 loop: CASRGQNSNQPQHF. The CDR3 DNA is TGTGCCAGCAGGGGACAAAATAGCAATCAGCCCCAGCATTTT. V gene TRBV6-5 combines with J gene TRBJ1-5, with D maybe TRBD1 (6 bases). This CDR3 has 14 residues. Per the germline V gene, CDR1 is MNHEY and CDR2 is SVGAGI. V was pared by 6 bases and J by 0 bases, with 9 bases between.

The chain joins TRBV19 to TRBJ1-1; 8 nucleotides match TRBD1. There are 14 residues in the CDR3. Germline trimming cut 0 bases from V and 11 bases from J; bases unmatched to any gene: 8. The germline gives CDR1 LNHDA, CDR2 SQIVND (reference sequence). Here the CDR3 reads CASSIDWTGLDAFF. CDR3 DNA sequence: TGTGCCAGTAGTATAGATTGGACAGGGTTGGACGCTTTCTTT.

The rearrangement links TRBV11-3 to TRBJ2-1, with D tentatively TRBD1 (6 bases). The V gene's germline CDR1 is SGHNT and CDR2 YENEEA. V lost 1 base to trimming and J lost 4 bases, with 14 bases between them. The CDR3 has 16 amino acids. CDR3 residues: CASSLGGQARYNEQFF. The DNA of the CDR3 is TGTGCCAGCAGCTTAGGGGGGCAGGCGCGGTACAATGAGCAGTTCTTC.

The chain is built from TRBV3-1 (or the pseudogene TRBV3-2) and TRBJ1-1; tentatively, D is TRBD1 (5 bases). Trimming removed 5 bases at V and 3 bases at J, with 10 bases between. CDR1 is LGHDT and CDR2 is YNNKEL in the germline V gene (reference sequence). This CDR3 is built from 13 residues. CDR3 sequence reads: CASSAQGYTEAFF. CDR3 coding DNA: TGTGCCAGCAGCGCTCAGGGATACACTGAAGCTTTCTTT.

The V and J genes are TRBV6-5 and TRBJ2-3; 10 positions match TRBD1. After removal of 2 bases from V and 6 bases from J, the junction contained 5 bases not matched to a gene. The CDR3 has 15 amino acids. The germline gives CDR1 MNHEY, CDR2 SVGAGI. CDR3 nucleotides: TGTGCCAGCAGTTACAGACAGGGGGCGCATGATACGCAGTATTTT. This encodes CASSYRQGAHDTQYF.

This clone showed up just a few times. This chain connects TRBV24-1 to TRBJ2-3, with 9 positions matching TRBD2. From germline, CDR1 is KGHDR and CDR2 SFDVKD. The J segment lost 7 bases and the V segment lost 3 bases, leaving 10 bases of the junction unmatched. There are 16 residues in the CDR3. This chain's CDR3 is CATSDRGGGATHTQYF. The CDR3 DNA follows: TGTGCCACCAGTGATCGAGGCGGGGGGGCAACACATACGCAGTATTTT.

The chain links TRBV5-8 to TRBJ2-7; 10 bases are a match to TRBD2. Losses at the gene ends were 2 bases for V and 6 bases for J; bases not matched to a gene: 8. The CDR3 length is 15 residues. Looked up from germline, CDR1 is SGHTS and CDR2 is YDEGEE. The CDR3 bases are TGTGCCAGCAGCTTATCAACTAGCGGGGTCGTCGAGCAGTACTTC. Protein: CASSLSTSGVVEQYF.

This clone was seen only once. The chain carries TRBV30 and TRBJ2-3; maybe TRBD2 (7 bases). With 3 bases removed from V and 3 bases from J, the gap between germline ends came to 16 bases. The V gene's germline CDR1 is GTSNPN and CDR2 SVGIG (reference sequence). The CDR3 loop spans 15 amino acids. The CDR3 DNA sequence: TGTGCCTGGAGGCCGGGACTAACAGGGACAGATACGCAGTATTTT. Protein product: CAWRPGLTGTDTQYF.

The V and J genes are TRBV19 and TRBJ2-1, with 10 bases fitting TRBD2. The germline V gene has CDR1 LNHDA and CDR2 SQIVND (reference sequence). This CDR3 is 17 amino acids long. The ends lost 3 bases at V and 3 bases at J; junction bases unmatched: 8. The CDR3 DNA reads as TGTGCCAGTAGTATTAAGGCTAGCGGGGGAATCTACAATGAGCAGTTCTTC. Its protein product is CASSIKASGGIYNEQFF.

V and J are TRBV2 and TRBJ1-2; 9 bases agree with TRBD1. V was clipped by 10 bases and J by 4 bases; unmatched bases: 4. The length of the CDR3 is 12 residues. Germline V gene sequence: CDR1 SNHLY, CDR2 FYNNEI. The CDR3 region has the DNA TGTGCCAACCTGACAGGGGGCTATGGCTACACCTTC. This sequence encodes CANLTGGYGYTF.